This TCR beta chain appears in the sequencing data of a study of T cell repertoires in cytomegalovirus infection. CDR1 LNHNV and CDR2 YYDKDF come from the germline V gene (reference sequence). After removal of 0 bases from V and 2 bases from J, the junction contained 6 bases not matched to a gene. This CDR3 is 16 amino acids long. TCRdb reanalysed the reads using MiXCR and keeps one entry per CDR3 protein. The data show a few hundred thousand distinct CDR3 sequences, over 15% seen once. This clonotype was detected a few times. This clonotype was obtained from a human donor in good health (CMV status not recorded). Some clones in this sample may be carry-over from other donors' samples. The chain employs TRBV15 and TRBJ2-5, with 7 bases that match TRBD2. What was sequenced was CD8+ T cells from PBMCs. The CDR3 sequence: CATSRDRPAGQETQYF. The CDR3 region has the DNA TGTGCCACCAGCAGAGATCGACCAGCGGGGCAAGAGACCCAGTACTTC.